This T cell receptor beta chain was captured in a study of blood T cell repertoires in COVID-19. Study details: T cells, B-cell-depleted T cells, or PBMCs supplied cDNA or gDNA.

Original methodology: It was from reference gene primer amplification that nucleated cell counts were estimated. Libraries were prepared by immunoSEQ multiplex PCR; TCRdb keeps only in-frame clonotypes and omits some of them. The V and J calls and clone size were taken over from that table, and D and trimming were inferred from the DNA. The sample contains more than 95,000 clones, approximately 82% of which appear only once. Germline CDR1 and CDR2: KGHSH and LQKENI. V lost 3 bases, J lost 1 base, and 10 bases stayed unmatched. This CDR3 region has 17 residues. This chain links TRBV18 with TRBJ2-7; TRBD2 matches at 9 bases. The receptor was isolated from a man aged 60 to 75 with acute or convalescent COVID-19. Sequencing input: peripheral blood. The CDR3 protein is CASSPPGTAGGSYEQYF. The CDR3 coding sequence is TGTGCCAGCTCACCCCCAGGAACGGCGGGAGGGTCCTACGAGCAGTACTTC.